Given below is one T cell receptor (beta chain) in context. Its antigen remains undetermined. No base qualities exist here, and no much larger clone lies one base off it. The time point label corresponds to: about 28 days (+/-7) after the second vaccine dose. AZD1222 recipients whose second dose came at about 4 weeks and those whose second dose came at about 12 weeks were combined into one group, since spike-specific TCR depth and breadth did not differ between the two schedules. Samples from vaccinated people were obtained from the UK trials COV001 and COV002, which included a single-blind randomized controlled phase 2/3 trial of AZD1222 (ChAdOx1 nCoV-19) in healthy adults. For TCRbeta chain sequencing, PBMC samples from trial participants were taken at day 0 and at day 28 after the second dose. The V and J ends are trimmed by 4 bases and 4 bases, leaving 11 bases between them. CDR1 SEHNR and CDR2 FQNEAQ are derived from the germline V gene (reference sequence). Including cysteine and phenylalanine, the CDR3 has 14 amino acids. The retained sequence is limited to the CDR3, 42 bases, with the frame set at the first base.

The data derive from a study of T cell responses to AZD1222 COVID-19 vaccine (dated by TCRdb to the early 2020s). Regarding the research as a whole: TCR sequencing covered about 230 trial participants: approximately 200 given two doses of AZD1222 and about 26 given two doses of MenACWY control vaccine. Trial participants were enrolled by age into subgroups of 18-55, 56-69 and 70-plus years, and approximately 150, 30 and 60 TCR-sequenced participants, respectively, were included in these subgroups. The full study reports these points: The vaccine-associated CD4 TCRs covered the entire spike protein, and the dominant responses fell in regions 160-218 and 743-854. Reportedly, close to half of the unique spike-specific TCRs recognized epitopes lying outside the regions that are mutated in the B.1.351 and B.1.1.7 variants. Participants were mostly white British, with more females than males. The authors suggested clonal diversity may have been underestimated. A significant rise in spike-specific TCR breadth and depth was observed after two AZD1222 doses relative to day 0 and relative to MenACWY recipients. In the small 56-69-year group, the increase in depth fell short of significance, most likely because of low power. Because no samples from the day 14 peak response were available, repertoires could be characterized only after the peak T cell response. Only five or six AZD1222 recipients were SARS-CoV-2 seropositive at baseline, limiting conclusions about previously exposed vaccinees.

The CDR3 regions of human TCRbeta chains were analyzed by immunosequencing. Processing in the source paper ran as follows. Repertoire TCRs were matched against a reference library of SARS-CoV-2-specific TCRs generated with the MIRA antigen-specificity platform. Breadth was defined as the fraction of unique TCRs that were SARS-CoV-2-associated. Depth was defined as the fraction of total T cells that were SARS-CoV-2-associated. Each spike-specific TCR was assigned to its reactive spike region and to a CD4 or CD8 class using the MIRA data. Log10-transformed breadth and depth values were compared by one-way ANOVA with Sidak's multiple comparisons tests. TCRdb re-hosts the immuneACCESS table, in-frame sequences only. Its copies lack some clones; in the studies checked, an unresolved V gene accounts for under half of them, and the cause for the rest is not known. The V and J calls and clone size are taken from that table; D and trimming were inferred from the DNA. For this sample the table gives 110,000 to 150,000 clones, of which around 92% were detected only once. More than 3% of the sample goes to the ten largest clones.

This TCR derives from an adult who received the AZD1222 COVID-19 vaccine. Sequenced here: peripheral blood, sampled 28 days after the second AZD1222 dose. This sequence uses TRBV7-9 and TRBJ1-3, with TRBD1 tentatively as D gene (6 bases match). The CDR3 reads CASSWWTDGNTIYF. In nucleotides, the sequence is TGTGCCAGCAGCTGGTGGACAGACGGAAACACCATATATTTT.